The 20 T cell receptor beta chains below come from one sample, sequenced in a study of tissue T cells after allogeneic stem cell transplantation (dated by TCRdb to 2022 to 2024). Library preparation used the immunoSEQ multiplex PCR assay. Held by TCRdb, this immuneACCESS table contains in-frame sequences only and omits some clones. Under half of the omission traces to an unresolved V gene where checked; the cause of the rest is unknown. For this sample there are about 4,900 clones; under 55% appear just once. About a fifth of the sample belongs to the ten largest clones. The meaning of the sample's time point label: mouse harvest day 14 after allogeneic transplant. Mouse grafts consisting of 10^7 T-cell-depleted bone marrow cells combined with 10^6 splenic CD5+ T cells were administered by tail vein injection. Material for sequencing was gut tissue. The receptor set was obtained from a female BALB/c mouse given C57BL/6 T cells with graft-versus-host disease after an allogeneic hematopoietic cell transplant.

With respect to this clone: Any gene name here is a mouse gene name. Read coverage stops 1 residue before the CDR3 terminus; the germline J gene supplies the remainder. V and J are TRBV14 and TRBJ2-5; possibly TRBD2 for D (6 bases). There are 14 residues in the CDR3. Germline V gene sequence: CDR1 SGHDT, CDR2 FRDEAV. The germline V and J ends were trimmed by 1 base and 2 bases, with 8 bases remaining between them. The CDR3 reads CASSFPGVQDTQYF. The covered CDR3 bases are TGTGCCAGCAGTTTCCCTGGGGTCCAAGACACCCAGTAC.

With regard to this clone: Any gene name here is a mouse gene name. The CDR3 protein is CASSLGLGASYEQYF. CDR3 DNA (partial): TGTGCCAGCAGCCTAGGACTGGGGGCCTCCTATGAACAGTAC. The chain links TRBV3 to TRBJ2-7; TRBD2 agrees at 10 bases. The DNA ends 1 residue before the CDR3 does, and the rest of the CDR3 is filled in from the germline J gene. The CDR3 has 15 amino acids. Germline V gene sequence: CDR1 SNHLY, CDR2 FYNGKV (reference sequence). The J segment lost 0 bases and the V segment lost 5 bases, leaving 4 bases of the junction unmatched.

This clone was detected only a few times. The gene symbols are mouse symbols. Read data end 1 residue before the CDR3 end; the end is taken from the germline J gene. V gene TRBV19 combines with J gene TRBJ2-3, with TRBD1 as a possible D gene (5 bases). The CDR3 consists of 14 residues. In germline, CDR1 is FNHDT, CDR2 SITEND (reference sequence). Trimming took 1 base from V and 3 from J, leaving 9 bases between them. The part of the CDR3 DNA that was read is TGTGCCAGCAGTATAAGGGGAGGGGCAGAAACGCTGTAT. Translation gives CASSIRGGAETLY. The entire CDR3 protein is CASSIRGGAETLYF.

On this clone: Germline and genes here are mouse. The read ends 1 residue shy of where the CDR3 ends; the end is completed using the germline J gene. The genes are TRBV13-2 and TRBJ1-2, with D perhaps TRBD1 (6 bases). The CDR3 totals 14 residues. Germline V gene lookup returns CDR1 NNHNN and CDR2 SYGAGS (reference sequence). V shed 3 bases and J shed 3 bases, with 12 bases lying between them. CDR3 DNA (partial): TGTGCCAGCGGTGGAAGGGACAAATACTCCGACTACACC. This codes for CASGGRDKYSDYT. The entire CDR3 protein reads CASGGRDKYSDYTF.

A word on this clone: Gene names are mouse gene names. The missing CDR3 end, 1 residue past where the read stops, is filled in from the germline J gene. The same CDR3 also results from other DNA sequences found in this sample. The V call is TRBV26, the J call TRBJ1-4; tentative D call: TRBD1 (5 bases). The germline V gene has CDR1 KGHPV and CDR2 FQNQEV (reference sequence). This CDR3 region has 14 residues. V lost 4 bases, J lost 0 bases, and 6 bases lay in between. CDR3 residues: CASSRQISNERLFF. The sequenced part of the CDR3 DNA is TGTGCCAGCAGTCGACAGATTTCCAACGAAAGATTATTT.

As concerns this clone: Any gene name here is a mouse gene name. The read finishes 1 residue shy of the CDR3 end, and the germline J gene is used to complete it. The rearrangement uses TRBV19 and TRBJ1-3; a possible D gene is TRBD1 (5 bases). The germline V gene has CDR1 FNHDT and CDR2 SITEND (reference sequence). Trimming stripped 5 bases from V and 0 bases from J, with 9 bases between. This CDR3 comprises 14 residues. CDR3 bases read: TGTGCCAGCAGCCGGACAAATTCTGGAAATACGCTCTAT. Amino acid sequence: CASSRTNSGNTLY. The whole CDR3 sequence is CASSRTNSGNTLYF.

This clone was seen only once. A read error likely explains this, since a far larger clone differs by one base. Each gene name is a mouse one. The read terminates 1 residue ahead of where the CDR3 ends, so the germline J gene completes it. The chain uses TRBV1 and TRBJ2-1, with a possible D match to TRBD2 (8 bases). This CDR3 contains 15 residues. Germline loops: CDR1 NSQYPW, CDR2 LRSPGD (reference sequence). CDR3 region: CTRSAAGGAYAEQFF. The sequenced CDR3 bases are TGCACCCGCAGTGCAGCAGGGGGGGCCTATGCTGAGCAGTTC.

This clone qualifies as medium-sized. Gene names and germline refer to mouse. Read coverage stops 1 residue before the CDR3 terminus; the germline J gene supplies the remainder. This chain joins TRBV1 and TRBJ2-7; 8 bases match TRBD1. The CDR3 consists of 15 residues. J gave up 7 bases and V 0 bases, and 8 bases lay outside the gene matches. Germline V gene data show CDR1 as NSQYPW and CDR2 as LRSPGD (reference sequence). The CDR3 here is CTCSADRQGAREQYF. The sequenced part of the CDR3 DNA is TGCACCTGCAGTGCAGATCGCCAGGGGGCTAGGGAACAGTAC.

A remark on this clone: Gene and germline names: mouse. The CDR3 extends 1 residue past the end of the read, so its final part is completed from the germline J gene. The chain links TRBV23 to TRBJ1-3; TRBD1 is taken as the D call from the table, unchecked against the DNA. The CDR3 totals 14 residues. The germline gives CDR1 KGHTA, CDR2 FQNQQP. CDR3 amino acids: CSSSQDSSGNTLYF. CDR3 bases read: TGCTCCAGCAGTCAAGACAGTTCTGGAAATACGCTCTAT.

This clone came up a few times. Genes here carry mouse names. With the read ending 1 residue before the CDR3 end, the germline J gene is used to fill in that end. This chain joins TRBV13-3 and TRBJ2-5, with TRBD2 matching over 9 bases. The V segment lost 3 bases and the J segment 0 bases; nucleotides outside the gene matches: 5. There are 16 residues in the CDR3. Looked up from germline, CDR1 is NNHDY and CDR2 is SYVADS. The CDR3 here is CASSVIWGGNQDTQYF. The CDR3 bases that were read are TGTGCCAGCAGTGTCATCTGGGGGGGTAACCAAGACACCCAGTAC.

This clone was recorded a few times. The gene symbols are mouse symbols. Sequencing ends 1 residue short of the CDR3 end; the germline J gene provides the rest. The chain joins TRBV3 to TRBJ2-2; TRBD1 aligns across 9 bases. CDR1 and CDR2 from the germline V gene are SNHLY and FYNGKV (reference sequence). Trimming at V came to 5 bases and at J to 0 bases, leaving 4 bases not matched to a gene. The CDR3 length is 16 residues. The CDR3 sequence: CASSPTGGTNTGQLYF. Partial CDR3 DNA: TGTGCCAGCAGCCCGACAGGGGGGACAAACACCGGGCAGCTCTAC.

In regard to this clone: All gene names here are mouse names. The read stops 1 residue short of the end of the CDR3; the missing end is completed from the germline J gene. The chain joins TRBV26 to TRBJ2-1; 12 bases fit TRBD2. Per the germline V gene, CDR1 is KGHPV and CDR2 is FQNQEV (reference sequence). The CDR3 covers 15 residues. Trimming took 3 bases from V and 8 from J; bases not matched to a gene: 5. CDR3 DNA (partial): TGTGCCAGCAGTCTCGACTGGGGGGGCGCGACTGAGCAGTTC. This codes for CASSLDWGGATEQF. The full CDR3 sequence reads CASSLDWGGATEQFF.

Worth noting for this clone: These gene names are mouse names. The CDR3 end is not reached by the read, which stops 1 residue before it; the germline J gene fills it in. The chain carries TRBV26 and TRBJ2-4; tentative D call: TRBD1 (5 bases). Between the trimmed V and J ends, which lost 4 bases and 0 bases, there was a span of 8 bases. This CDR3 is 14 amino acids long. Germline-derived CDR1 and CDR2 are KGHPV and FQNQEV (reference sequence). CDR3: CASSPDSSQNTLYF. The CDR3 bases that were read are TGTGCCAGCAGTCCAGACAGTAGTCAAAACACCTTGTAC.

Remarks on this clone: Gene names refer to mouse genes. The sequenced fragment ends 1 residue before the CDR3 boundary, so the rest is inferred from the germline J gene. The genes are TRBV12-2 and TRBJ2-5; 13 nucleotides line up with TRBD2. Germline V gene lookup returns CDR1 SGHLS and CDR2 HYDKME. V trimming: 0 bases; J trimming: 2 bases; junction bases outside the gene matches: 1. CDR3 length equals 16 residues. The chain's CDR3 is CASSLGTGGGQDTQYF. Incomplete CDR3 DNA: TGTGCCAGCTCTCTCGGGACTGGGGGGGGCCAAGACACCCAGTAC. Combining the CDR3 with reference TRBV12-2 and TRBJ2-5 gives the whole variable domain NSGVVQSPRYIIKGKGERSILKCIPISGHLSVAWYQQTQGQELKFFIQHYDKMERDKGNLPSRFSVQQFDDYHSEMNMSALELEDSAVYFCASSLGTGGGQDTQYFGPGTRLLVL.

In regard to this clone: The listed genes are named as in mouse. The read terminates 1 residue before the CDR3 end, so the remaining end is supplied by the germline J gene. The genes are TRBV3 and TRBJ1-4; a weak D match, TRBD1 (5 bases). The CDR3 runs to 14 residues. The germline gives CDR1 SNHLY, CDR2 FYNGKV (reference sequence). Trimming pared 7 bases from V and 0 bases from J, leaving 9 bases between. The CDR3 is CASTGQLSNERLFF. The sequenced CDR3 bases are TGTGCCAGCACCGGACAACTTTCCAACGAAAGATTATTT.

Concerning this clone itself: Genes and germline come from the mouse. CDR3 DNA, as far as it was read: TGTGCCAGCAGTCGCCAGGGGAACACCGGGCAGCTCTAC. This sequence encodes CASSRQGNTGQLY. The full CDR3 protein is CASSRQGNTGQLYF. The chain joins TRBV26 to TRBJ2-2, with a tentative D call TRBD1 (6 bases). The CDR3 goes on 1 residue after the read ends, and that part is filled in from the germline J gene. CDR3 length equals 14 residues. Trimming took 4 bases from V and 2 from J, leaving 8 bases between them. Germline values: CDR1 KGHPV, CDR2 FQNQEV (reference sequence).

As to this clone: Germline and genes here are mouse. The part of the CDR3 DNA that was read is TGTGCCAGCAGCCAAGACGGGACATCCAACGAAAGATTATTT. Amino acids: CASSQDGTSNERLF. The full CDR3 is CASSQDGTSNERLFF. The V call is TRBV5, the J call TRBJ1-4; tentative D call: TRBD1 (6 bases). Sequencing ends 1 residue short of the CDR3 end; the germline J gene provides the rest. V was trimmed by 0 bases and J by 2 bases, leaving 7 bases between them. This CDR3 comprises 15 residues. From germline, CDR1 is LGHNA and CDR2 YNLKQL (reference sequence).

With respect to this clone: Genes and germline are mouse. Coverage ceases 1 residue before the CDR3 finishes, and the germline J gene fills in the end. In the same sample, other DNA sequences code for this CDR3. The rearrangement links TRBV3 to TRBJ1-4; D unresolved. Deletions cut 1 base from V and 4 bases from J, with 7 bases between. This CDR3 contains 14 residues. The germline V gene has CDR1 SNHLY and CDR2 FYNGKV (reference sequence). The CDR3 spells CASSLGQINERLFF. Incomplete CDR3 DNA: TGTGCCAGCAGCTTAGGGCAGATCAACGAAAGATTATTT.

In the case of this clone: Genes and germline are mouse. Read sequence stops 1 residue before the CDR3 end, and the germline J gene provides the missing end. This rearrangement joins TRBV19 to TRBJ1-1; weak D call: TRBD1 (6 bases). Trimming took 0 bases from V and 0 from J, leaving 6 bases between them. The length of the CDR3 is 14 residues. The germline V gene encodes CDR1 FNHDT and CDR2 SITEND (reference sequence). Incomplete CDR3 DNA: TGTGCCAGCAGTATAGGGACAGCAAACACAGAAGTCTTC. Its protein product is CASSIGTANTEVF. The complete CDR3 sequence is CASSIGTANTEVFF.

A word on this clone: Genes and germline are mouse. The read halts 1 residue ahead of the CDR3 end, with the missing end drawn from the germline J gene. The chain joins TRBV13-3 to TRBJ2-7, with a weak D call TRBD1 (6 bases). The length of the CDR3 is 13 residues. Trimming shortened V by 4 bases and J by 1 base, and 9 bases separated the two germline ends. CDR1 is NNHDY, CDR2 SYVADS, per germline. CDR3 sequence reads: CASSPGQSYEQYF. The CDR3 DNA, read in part, is TGTGCCAGCAGTCCCGGACAGTCCTATGAACAGTAC.